Given below is one TCR beta chain in context. The antigen is not known. The sample is drawn from a study of cytomegalovirus exposure and HLA in healthy donors. A multiplex PCR was run with 60 Vbeta primers and 13 Jbeta primers. Some clones are missing from TCRdb's copy, which holds only in-frame ones; the method was immunoSEQ multiplex PCR. The sample includes 100,000 to 150,000 clones, 60% to 85% of them seen just once. Overall study results and limits: According to a later analysis, most TCR beta chains associated with CMV appeared HLA-restricted. Specificity for CMV antigens was confirmed in vitro for a few of the CMV-associated chains.

The source of this sequence is a female donor in good health and CMV-seronegative. The material sequenced was PBMCs.

In DNA form, the CDR3 reads TGTGCCTGCACCGACACGACGAACACCGGGGAGCTGTTTTTT. Translating gives CACTDTTNTGELFF. The chain has TRBV6-5 and TRBJ2-2, with D uncertain. Germline CDR1 reads MNHEY; CDR2 reads SVGAGI. The CDR3 runs to 14 residues. The V end was cut by 11 bases, the J end by 0 bases, with 13 bases between.